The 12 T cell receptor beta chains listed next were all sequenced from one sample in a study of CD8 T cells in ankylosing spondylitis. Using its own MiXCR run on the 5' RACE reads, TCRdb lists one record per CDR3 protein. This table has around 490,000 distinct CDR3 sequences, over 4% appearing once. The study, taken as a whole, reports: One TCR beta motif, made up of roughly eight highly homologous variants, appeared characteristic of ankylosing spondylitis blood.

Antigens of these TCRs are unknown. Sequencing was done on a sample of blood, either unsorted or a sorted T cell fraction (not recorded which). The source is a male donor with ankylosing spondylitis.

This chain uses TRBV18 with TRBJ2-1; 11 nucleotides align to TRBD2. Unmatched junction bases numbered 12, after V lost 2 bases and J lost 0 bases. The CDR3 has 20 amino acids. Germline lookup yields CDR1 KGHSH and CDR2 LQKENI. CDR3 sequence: CASSPVRASGRPSSYNEQFF. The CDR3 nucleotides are TGTGCCAGCTCACCAGTTAGGGCTAGCGGGAGGCCGAGCTCCTACAATGAGCAGTTCTTC.

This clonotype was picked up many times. In DNA, the CDR3 is TGTGCCAGCAGCTTTGCAGATTTTAACGCTGAAGCTTTCTTT. Its translation is CASSFADFNAEAFF. The chain recombines TRBV5-6 with TRBJ1-1; D call uncertain. This CDR3 region has 14 residues. Trimming took off 2 bases at V and 6 bases at J, with 14 bases between the two ends. CDR1 and CDR2 (germline): SGHDT, YYEEEE. The whole variable domain, remainder taken from reference TRBV5-6 and TRBJ1-1, is DAGVTQSPTHLIKTRGQQVTLRCSPKSGHDTVSWYQQALGQGPQFIFQYYEEEERQRGNFPDRFSGHQFPNYSSELNVNALLLGDSALYLCASSFADFNAEAFFGQGTRLTVV.

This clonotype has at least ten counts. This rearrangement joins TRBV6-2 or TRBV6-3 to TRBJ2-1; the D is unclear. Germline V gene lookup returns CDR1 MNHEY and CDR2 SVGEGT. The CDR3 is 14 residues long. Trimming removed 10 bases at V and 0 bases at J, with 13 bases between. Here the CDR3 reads CATCNPVSYNEQFF. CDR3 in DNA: TGTGCCACCTGCAATCCCGTCTCCTACAATGAGCAGTTCTTC.

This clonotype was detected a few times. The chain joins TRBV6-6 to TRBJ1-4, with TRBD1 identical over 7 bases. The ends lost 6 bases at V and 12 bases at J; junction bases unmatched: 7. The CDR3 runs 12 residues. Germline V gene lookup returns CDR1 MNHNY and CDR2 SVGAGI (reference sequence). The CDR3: CASRPDRDQLFF. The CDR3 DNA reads TGTGCCAGCAGGCCCGACAGGGATCAACTGTTTTTT.

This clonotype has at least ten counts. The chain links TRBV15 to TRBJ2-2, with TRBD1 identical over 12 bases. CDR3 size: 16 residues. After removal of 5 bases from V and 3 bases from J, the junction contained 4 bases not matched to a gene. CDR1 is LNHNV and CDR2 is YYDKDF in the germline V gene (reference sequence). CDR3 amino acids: CATSGDRGRDTGELFF. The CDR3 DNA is TGTGCCACCAGCGGGGACAGGGGGCGCGACACCGGGGAGCTGTTTTTT.

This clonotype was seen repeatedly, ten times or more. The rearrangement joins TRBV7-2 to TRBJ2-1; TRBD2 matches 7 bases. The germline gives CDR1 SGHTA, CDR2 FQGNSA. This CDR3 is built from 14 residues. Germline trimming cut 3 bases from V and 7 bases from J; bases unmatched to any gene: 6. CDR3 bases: TGTGCCAGCAGCTTCCGGCGGGAGATAAATGAGCAGTTCTTC. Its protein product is CASSFRREINEQFF. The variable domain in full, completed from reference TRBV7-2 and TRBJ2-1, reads GAGVSQSPSNKVTEKGKDVELRCDPISGHTALYWYRQSLGQGLEFLIYFQGNSAPDKSGLPSDRFSAERTGGSVSTLTIQRTQQEDSAVYLCASSFRREINEQFFGPGTRLTVL.

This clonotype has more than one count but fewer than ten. In DNA, the CDR3 is TGCGCCAGCAGCCCGTCCGCCCCATTTTACGAGCAGTACTTC. It is translated as CASSPSAPFYEQYF. The chain couples TRBV5-1 to TRBJ2-7; D is undetermined. Per germline, CDR1 SGHRS and CDR2 YFSETQ. With 4 bases removed from V and 4 bases from J, the gap between germline ends came to 15 bases. The CDR3 extends over 14 amino acids. Using reference TRBV5-1 and TRBJ2-7 for the parts outside the CDR3, the full variable domain is KAGVTQTPRYLIKTRGQQVTLSCSPISGHRSVSWYQQTPGQGLQFLFEYFSETQRNKGNFPGRFSGRQFSNSRSEMNVSTLELGDSALYLCASSPSAPFYEQYFGPGTRLTVT.

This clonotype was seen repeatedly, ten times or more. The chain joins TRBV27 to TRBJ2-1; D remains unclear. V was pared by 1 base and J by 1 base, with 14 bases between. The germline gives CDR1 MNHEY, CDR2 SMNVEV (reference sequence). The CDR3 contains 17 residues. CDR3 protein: CASSLLGGVGSYNEQFF. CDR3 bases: TGTGCCAGCAGTTTATTGGGTGGTGTCGGTTCCTACAATGAGCAGTTCTTC.

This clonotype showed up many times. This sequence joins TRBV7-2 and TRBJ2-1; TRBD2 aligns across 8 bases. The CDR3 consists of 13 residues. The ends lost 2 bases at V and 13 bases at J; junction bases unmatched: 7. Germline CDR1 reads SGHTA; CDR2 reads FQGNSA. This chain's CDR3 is CASSLLSGSPQFF. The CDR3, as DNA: TGTGCCAGCAGCTTACTCAGCGGGAGTCCCCAGTTCTTC.

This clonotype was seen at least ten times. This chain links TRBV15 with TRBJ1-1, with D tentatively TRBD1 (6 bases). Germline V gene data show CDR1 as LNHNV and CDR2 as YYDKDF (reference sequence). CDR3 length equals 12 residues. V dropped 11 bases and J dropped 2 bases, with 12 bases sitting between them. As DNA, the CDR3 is TGTGCCGCCCGGGACACAAACACTGAAGCTTTCTTT. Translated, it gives CAARDTNTEAFF.

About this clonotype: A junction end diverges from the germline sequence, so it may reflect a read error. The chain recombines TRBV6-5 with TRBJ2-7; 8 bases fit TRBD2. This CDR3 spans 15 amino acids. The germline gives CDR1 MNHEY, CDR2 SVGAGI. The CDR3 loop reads CANSLGTRVRYEQYF. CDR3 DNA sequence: TGTGCCAACAGTTTGGGGACTAGGGTTCGCTACGAGCAGTACTTC.

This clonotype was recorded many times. The CDR3 region has the DNA TGTGCCAGCAGCGCCTCCGGGGGCGAGCAGTACTTC. It codes for CASSASGGEQYF. The rearrangement joins TRBV7-9 to TRBJ2-7; tentatively, D is TRBD2 (6 bases). Trimming pared 5 bases from V and 6 bases from J, leaving 11 bases between. CDR3 length: 12 residues. The germline CDR1 and CDR2 sequences are SEHNR and FQNEAQ (reference sequence).